This T cell receptor (beta chain) was recorded in a study of human T cells and chemical hapten exposure. Study findings and constraints: High-frequency TCRs, those above 1 in 1000, stayed the same after DPC sensitization.

Germline V gene data show CDR1 as SGHNT and CDR2 as YYREEE (reference sequence). The CDR3 consists of 11 residues. Only a few counts were recorded for this clonotype. Its target is not known. One junction end does not reproduce the germline sequence, and a read error may be involved. Each cDNA molecule in the library carried unique molecular identifiers. Under the authors' procedure: Per-sample TCR counts ranged from about 20,000 to 690,600, median roughly 96,000. MiXCR was run by TCRdb on the RACE reads, yielding one entry per CDR3 protein. TCRdb, rather than the study authors, made the V and J calls. The sample gives approximately 81,000 distinct CDR3 sequences, approximately 8.6% of which show up once; approximately 1.4% is in the top ten. This sample's time point: healthy volunteer bleed at 6 weeks. Total RNA was isolated from unfractionated whole blood.

This TCR was recovered from a male donor in good health. Some clones in this sample may be carry-over from other donors' samples. Sequencing was performed on whole blood. The chain carries TRBV5-4 and TRBJ1-1, with 7 bases matching TRBD1. Here the CDR3 DNA reads TGTGCCAGCAGCTTCGACAGGGATCGAATCTTT. Its protein is CASSFDRDRIF.